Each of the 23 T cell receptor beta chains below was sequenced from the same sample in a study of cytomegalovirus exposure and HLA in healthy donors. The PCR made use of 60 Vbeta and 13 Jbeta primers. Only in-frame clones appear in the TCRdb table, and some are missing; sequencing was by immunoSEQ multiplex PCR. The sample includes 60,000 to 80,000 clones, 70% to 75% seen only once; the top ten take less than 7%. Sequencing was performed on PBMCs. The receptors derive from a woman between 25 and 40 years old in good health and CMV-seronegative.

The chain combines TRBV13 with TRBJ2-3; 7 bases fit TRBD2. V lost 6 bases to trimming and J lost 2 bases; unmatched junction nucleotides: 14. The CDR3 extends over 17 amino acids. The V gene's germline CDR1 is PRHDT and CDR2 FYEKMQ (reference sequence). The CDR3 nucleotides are TGTGCCAGCAGTCACGTCGGGGGGAGTTCGTCCACAGATACGCAGTATTTT. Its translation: CASSHVGGSSSTDTQYF.

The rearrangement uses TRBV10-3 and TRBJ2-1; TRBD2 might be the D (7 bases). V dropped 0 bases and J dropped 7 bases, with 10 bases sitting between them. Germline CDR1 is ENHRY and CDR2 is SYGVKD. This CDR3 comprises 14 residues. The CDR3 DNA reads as TGTGCCATCAGTGAGTCGGGGGGGCAGAATGAGCAGTTCTTC. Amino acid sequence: CAISESGGQNEQFF.

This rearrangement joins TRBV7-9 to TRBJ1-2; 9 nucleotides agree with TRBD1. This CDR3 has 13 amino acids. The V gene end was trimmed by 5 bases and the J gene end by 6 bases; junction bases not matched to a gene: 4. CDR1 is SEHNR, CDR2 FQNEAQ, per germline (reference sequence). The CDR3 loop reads CASSARQGDGYTF. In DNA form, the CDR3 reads TGTGCCAGCAGCGCCAGACAGGGGGATGGCTACACCTTC.

CDR3 sequence: CASSFRFGSGRAYEQYF. The DNA for the CDR3 is TGTGCCAGCAGCTTTAGGTTCGGAAGCGGGAGAGCCTACGAGCAGTACTTC. The rearrangement links TRBV5-5 to TRBJ2-7; 8 positions match TRBD2. Unmatched junction bases numbered 12, after V lost 2 bases and J lost 2 bases. The germline V gene encodes CDR1 SGHKS and CDR2 YYEKEE (reference sequence). The CDR3 totals 17 residues. The variable domain in full, completed from reference TRBV5-5 and TRBJ2-7, reads DAGVTQSPTHLIKTRGQQVTLRCSPISGHKSVSWYQQVLGQGPQFIFQYYEKEERGRGNFPDRFSARQFPNYSSELNVNALLLGDSALYLCASSFRFGSGRAYEQYFGPGTRLTVT.

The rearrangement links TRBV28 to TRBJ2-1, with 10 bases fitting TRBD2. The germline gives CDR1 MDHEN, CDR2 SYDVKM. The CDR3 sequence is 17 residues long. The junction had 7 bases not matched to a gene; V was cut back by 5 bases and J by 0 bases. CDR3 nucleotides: TGTGCCAGCAGTCGTCTAGCGGGAGCGAGCTCCTACAATGAGCAGTTCTTC. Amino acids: CASSRLAGASSYNEQFF.

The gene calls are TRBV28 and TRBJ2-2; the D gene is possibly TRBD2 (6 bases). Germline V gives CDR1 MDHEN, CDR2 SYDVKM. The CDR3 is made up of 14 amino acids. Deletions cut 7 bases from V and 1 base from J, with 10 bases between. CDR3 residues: CASNQGGNTGELFF. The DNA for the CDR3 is TGTGCCAGCAATCAGGGAGGGAACACCGGGGAGCTGTTTTTT.

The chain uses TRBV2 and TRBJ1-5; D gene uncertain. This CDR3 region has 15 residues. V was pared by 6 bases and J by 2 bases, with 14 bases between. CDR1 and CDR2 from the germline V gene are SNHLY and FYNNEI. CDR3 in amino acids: CASRDQELGNQPQHF. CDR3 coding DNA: TGTGCCAGCAGAGACCAGGAATTGGGCAATCAGCCCCAGCATTTT.

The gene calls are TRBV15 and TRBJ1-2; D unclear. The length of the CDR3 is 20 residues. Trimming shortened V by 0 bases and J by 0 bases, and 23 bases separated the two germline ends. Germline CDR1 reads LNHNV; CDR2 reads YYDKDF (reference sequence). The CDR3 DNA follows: TGTGCCACCAGCAGAGATCAGATCGTGCTACAGACTAAACCTAACTATGGCTACACCTTC. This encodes CATSRDQIVLQTKPNYGYTF.

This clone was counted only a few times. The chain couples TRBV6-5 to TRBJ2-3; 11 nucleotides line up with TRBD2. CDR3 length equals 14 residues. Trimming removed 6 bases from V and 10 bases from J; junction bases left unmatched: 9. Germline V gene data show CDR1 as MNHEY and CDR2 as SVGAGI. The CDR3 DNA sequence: TGTGCCAGCAGGGGGGGGCTAGCGGGAGGTCCGCAGTATTTT. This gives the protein CASRGGLAGGPQYF.

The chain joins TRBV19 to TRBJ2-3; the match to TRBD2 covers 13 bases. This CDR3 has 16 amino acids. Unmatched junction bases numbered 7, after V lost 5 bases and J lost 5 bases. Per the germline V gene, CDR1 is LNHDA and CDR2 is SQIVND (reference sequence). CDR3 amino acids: CASSPRTSGRKDTQYF. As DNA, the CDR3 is TGTGCCAGTAGTCCACGGACTAGCGGGAGAAAAGATACGCAGTATTTT.

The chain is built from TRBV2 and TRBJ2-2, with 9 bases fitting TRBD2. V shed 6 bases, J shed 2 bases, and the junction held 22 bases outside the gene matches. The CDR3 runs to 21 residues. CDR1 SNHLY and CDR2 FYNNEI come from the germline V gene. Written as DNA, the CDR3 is TGTGCCAGCAGCACGAACCCCGTTAGCGGGAGAGGCCGAATAAACACCGGGGAGCTGTTTTTT. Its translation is CASSTNPVSGRGRINTGELFF.

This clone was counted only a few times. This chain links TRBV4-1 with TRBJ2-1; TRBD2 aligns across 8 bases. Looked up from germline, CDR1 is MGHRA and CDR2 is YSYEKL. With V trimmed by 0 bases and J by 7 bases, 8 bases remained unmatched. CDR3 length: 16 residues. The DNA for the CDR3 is TGCGCCAGCAGCCAAGAGCCAGCGGGAGCGGCAAATGAGCAGTTCTTC. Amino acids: CASSQEPAGAANEQFF.

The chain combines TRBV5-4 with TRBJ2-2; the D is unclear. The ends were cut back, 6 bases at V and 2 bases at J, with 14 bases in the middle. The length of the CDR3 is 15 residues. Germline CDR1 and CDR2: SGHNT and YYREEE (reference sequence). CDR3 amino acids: CASTYSPLNTGELFF. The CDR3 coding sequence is TGTGCCAGCACCTACTCTCCACTTAACACCGGGGAGCTGTTTTTT.

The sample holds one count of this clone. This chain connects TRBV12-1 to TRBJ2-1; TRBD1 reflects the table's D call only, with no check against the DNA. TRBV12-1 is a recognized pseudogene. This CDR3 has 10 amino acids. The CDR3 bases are TGTGCCAGCAGAGGGGGTGAGCAGTTCTTC. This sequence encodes CASRGGEQFF.

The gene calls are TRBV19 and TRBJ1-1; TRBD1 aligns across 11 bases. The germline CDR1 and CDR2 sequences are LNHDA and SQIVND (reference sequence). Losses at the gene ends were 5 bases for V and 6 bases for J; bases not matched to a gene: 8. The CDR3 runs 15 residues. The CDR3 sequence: CASSPPGQGGPEAFF. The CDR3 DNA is TGTGCCAGTAGTCCTCCGGGACAGGGGGGCCCTGAAGCTTTCTTT.

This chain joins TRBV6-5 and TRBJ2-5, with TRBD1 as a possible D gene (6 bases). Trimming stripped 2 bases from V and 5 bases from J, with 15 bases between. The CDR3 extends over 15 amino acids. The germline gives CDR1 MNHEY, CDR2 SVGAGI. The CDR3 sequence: CASSYTHGQMETQYF. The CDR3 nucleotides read TGTGCCAGCAGTTACACCCACGGACAGATGGAGACCCAGTACTTC.

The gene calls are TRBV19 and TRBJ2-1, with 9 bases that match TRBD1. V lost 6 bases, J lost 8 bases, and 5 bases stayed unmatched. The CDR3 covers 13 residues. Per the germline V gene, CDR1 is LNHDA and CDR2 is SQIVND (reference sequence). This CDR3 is CASRPWTGDEQFF. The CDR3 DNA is TGTGCCAGTAGACCCTGGACAGGGGATGAGCAGTTCTTC. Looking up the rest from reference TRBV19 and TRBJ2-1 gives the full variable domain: DGGITQSPKYLFRKEGQNVTLSCEQNLNHDAMYWYRQDPGQGLRLIYYSQIVNDFQKGDIAEGYSVSREKKESFPLTVTSAQKNPTAFYLCASRPWTGDEQFFGPGTRLTVL.

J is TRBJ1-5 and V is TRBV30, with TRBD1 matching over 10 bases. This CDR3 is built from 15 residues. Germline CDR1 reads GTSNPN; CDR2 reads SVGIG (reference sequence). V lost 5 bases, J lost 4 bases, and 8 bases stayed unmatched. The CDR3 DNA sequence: TGTGCCTGGGGTCTAGGACAGGGGGTGAATCAGCCCCAGCATTTT. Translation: CAWGLGQGVNQPQHF.

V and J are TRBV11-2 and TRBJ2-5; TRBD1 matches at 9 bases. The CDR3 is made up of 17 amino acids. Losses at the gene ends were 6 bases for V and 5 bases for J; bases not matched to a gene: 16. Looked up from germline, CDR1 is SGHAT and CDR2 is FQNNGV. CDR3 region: CASSLLARDRAGETQYF. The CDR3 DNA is TGTGCCAGCAGTCTCCTCGCCCGGGACAGGGCTGGGGAGACCCAGTACTTC.

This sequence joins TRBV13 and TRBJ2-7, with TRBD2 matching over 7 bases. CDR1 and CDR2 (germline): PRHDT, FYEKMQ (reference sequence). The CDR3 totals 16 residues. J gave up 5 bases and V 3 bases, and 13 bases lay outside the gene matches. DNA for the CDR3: TGTGCCAGCAGCTTCACTGGCGGGGGTGTCGTCCACGAGCAGTACTTC. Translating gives CASSFTGGGVVHEQYF.

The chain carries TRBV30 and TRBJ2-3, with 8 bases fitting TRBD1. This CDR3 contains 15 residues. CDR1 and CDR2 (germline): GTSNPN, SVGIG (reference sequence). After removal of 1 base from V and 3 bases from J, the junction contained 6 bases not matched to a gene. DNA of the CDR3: TGTGCCTGGAGTGCCCCGGGACAGGTAACAGATACGCAGTATTTT. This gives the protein CAWSAPGQVTDTQYF.

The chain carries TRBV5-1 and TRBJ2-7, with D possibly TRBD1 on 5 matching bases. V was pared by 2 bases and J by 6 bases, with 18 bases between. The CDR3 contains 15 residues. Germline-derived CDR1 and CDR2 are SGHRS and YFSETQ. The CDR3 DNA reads TGCGCCAGCAGCTTCAACGGTGAGGTAACAGGCGAGCAGTACTTC. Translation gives CASSFNGEVTGEQYF.

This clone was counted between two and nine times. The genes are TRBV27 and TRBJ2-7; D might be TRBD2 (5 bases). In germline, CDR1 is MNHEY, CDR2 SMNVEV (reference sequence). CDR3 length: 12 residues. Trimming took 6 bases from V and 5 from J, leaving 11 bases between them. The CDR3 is CASSGLANEQYF. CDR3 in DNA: TGTGCCAGCAGCGGACTTGCAAACGAGCAGTACTTC.